The 17 T cell receptor beta chains below come from one sample, sequenced in a study of blood T cell repertoires in COVID-19. Measured with immunoSEQ multiplex PCR; TCRdb has only the in-frame clones, and not every one. Of 70,000 to 90,000 clones in the sample, 75% to 90% are singletons; the top ten hold 12%. The sample consisted of peripheral blood. These receptors originate from a human donor in a cohort sampled during active COVID-19.

V is TRBV6-5 and J is TRBJ1-6, with D hard to call. V shed 6 bases and J shed 6 bases, with 9 bases lying between them. CDR3 length: 13 residues. CDR1 and CDR2 (germline): MNHEY, SVGAGI. CDR3 region: CASRISTNSPLHF. The CDR3 DNA sequence: TGTGCCAGCAGGATAAGCACTAATTCACCCCTCCACTTT.

The CDR3 here is CASGGYQETQYF. DNA of the CDR3: TGTGCCAGCGGAGGGTACCAAGAGACCCAGTACTTC. The rearrangement joins TRBV12-3 or TRBV12-4 to TRBJ2-5, with D perhaps TRBD2 (6 bases). The CDR3 extends over 12 amino acids. The ends were cut back, 8 bases at V and 0 bases at J, with 7 bases in the middle.

This chain joins TRBV4-2 and TRBJ2-7, with D maybe TRBD1 (5 bases). Trimming left V 3 bases short and J 3 bases short, with 12 bases between. Germline CDR1 LGHNA, CDR2 YNFKEQ. The length of the CDR3 is 14 residues. CDR3 region: CASSHSQGRYEQYF. CDR3 sequence (DNA): TGTGCCAGCAGCCATAGCCAGGGCCGCTACGAGCAGTACTTC.

The rearrangement uses TRBV7-8 and TRBJ2-5; 7 nucleotides match TRBD2. The CDR3 sequence is 15 residues long. V lost 3 bases and J lost 0; bases outside the gene matches: 4. Germline CDR1 is SGHVS and CDR2 is FQNEAQ. The CDR3 reads CASSLRGGDQETQYF. The CDR3 nucleotides read TGTGCCAGCAGCTTGAGGGGAGGGGACCAAGAGACCCAGTACTTC.

CDR3: CASSPIGNSYGYTF. CDR3 in DNA: TGTGCCAGCTCACCAATCGGGAACTCTTATGGCTACACCTTC. The chain couples TRBV18 to TRBJ1-2, with D hard to call. The CDR3 runs 14 residues. Germline CDR1 and CDR2: KGHSH and LQKENI. Between the trimmed V and J ends, which lost 2 bases and 5 bases, there was a span of 12 bases. Based on the CDR3 plus reference TRBV18 and TRBJ1-2, the full variable domain is NAGVMQNPRHLVRRRGQEARLRCSPMKGHSHVYWYRQLPEEGLKFMVYLQKENIIDESGMPKERFSAEFPKEGPSILRIQQVVRGDSAAYFCASSPIGNSYGYTFGSGTRLTVV.

The chain recombines TRBV5-5 with TRBJ1-2; perhaps TRBD1 as D (6 bases). Trimming took 2 bases from V and 8 from J, leaving 13 bases between them. The germline V gene has CDR1 SGHKS and CDR2 YYEKEE (reference sequence). This CDR3 region has 13 residues. The CDR3 DNA reads as TGTGCCAGCAGCTTAGGCCAGAGGGGGGGCTACACCTTC. It is translated as CASSLGQRGGYTF. Full variable domain (missing parts from reference TRBV5-5 and TRBJ1-2): DAGVTQSPTHLIKTRGQQVTLRCSPISGHKSVSWYQQVLGQGPQFIFQYYEKEERGRGNFPDRFSARQFPNYSSELNVNALLLGDSALYLCASSLGQRGGYTFGSGTRLTVV.

The chain joins TRBV6-5 to TRBJ2-7, with D possibly TRBD1 on 7 matching bases. CDR3 size: 15 residues. Looked up from germline, CDR1 is MNHEY and CDR2 is SVGAGI. Trimming took off 6 bases at V and 1 base at J, with 16 bases between the two ends. Here the CDR3 DNA reads TGTGCCAGCAGGAGGGGGGACAGCCTTTCCTACGAGCAGTACTTC. Translated: CASRRGDSLSYEQYF.

This chain joins TRBV24-1 and TRBJ2-3; 10 positions agree with TRBD1. The CDR3 length is 17 residues. The germline gives CDR1 KGHDR, CDR2 SFDVKD. The ends lost 3 bases at V and 1 base at J; junction bases unmatched: 6. The CDR3 loop is CATSDVGTGVGTDTQYF. CDR3 sequence (DNA): TGTGCCACCAGTGATGTCGGGACAGGGGTGGGCACAGATACGCAGTATTTT.

The J gene is TRBJ2-7, the V gene TRBV12-3 or TRBV12-4, with TRBD2 as a possible D gene (5 bases). The CDR3 covers 13 residues. Trimming cost V 9 bases and J 2 bases, with 14 bases left between them. The CDR3 DNA sequence: TGTGCCAGTAGCCCGAGCGGAACCTACGAGCAGTACTTC. Its protein is CASSPSGTYEQYF.

The rearrangement joins TRBV2 to TRBJ1-2, with D maybe TRBD1 (6 bases). V was shortened by 6 bases and J by 4 bases, with 12 bases between the two germline ends. This CDR3 spans 13 amino acids. Germline V gives CDR1 SNHLY, CDR2 FYNNEI. CDR3 bases: TGTGCCAGCAGGGAGGACAGCTCCTATGGCTACACCTTC. Protein: CASREDSSYGYTF.

The chain recombines TRBV5-4 with TRBJ2-5; a weak D match, TRBD2 (5 bases). This CDR3 has 16 amino acids. CDR1 is SGHNT and CDR2 is YYREEE in the germline V gene (reference sequence). V was pared by 1 base and J by 1 base, with 14 bases between. CDR3: CASSLTQRTPQETQYF. As DNA, the CDR3 is TGTGCCAGCAGCTTGACCCAGCGGACGCCCCAAGAGACCCAGTACTTC.

The rearrangement uses TRBV3-1 (or the pseudogene TRBV3-2) and TRBJ2-5; D may be TRBD2 (5 bases). V lost 3 bases to trimming and J lost 5 bases, with 13 bases between them. The CDR3 runs to 14 residues. Per the germline V gene, CDR1 is LGHDT and CDR2 is YNNKEL (reference sequence). Here the CDR3 DNA reads TGTGCCAGCAGCCATAGGGCGGGTGCGGAGACCCAGTACTTC. Its translation: CASSHRAGAETQYF.

This clone was counted between two and nine times. The chain joins TRBV5-1 to TRBJ2-1; 8 bases map to TRBD1. The CDR3 loop spans 15 amino acids. Germline lookup yields CDR1 SGHRS and CDR2 YFSETQ. V was pared by 4 bases and J by 4 bases, with 7 bases of the junction left unmatched. CDR3 sequence: CASSQRDRTYNEQFF. The CDR3 DNA sequence: TGCGCCAGCAGCCAACGGGACAGGACTTACAATGAGCAGTTCTTC.

This clone was counted once. The rearrangement uses TRBV4-2 and TRBJ2-3; 8 bases match TRBD2. The length of the CDR3 is 15 residues. Looked up from germline, CDR1 is LGHNA and CDR2 is YNFKEQ. V trimming: 2 bases; J trimming: 5 bases; junction bases outside the gene matches: 6. The CDR3 here is CASSQSGGPEDTQYF. CDR3 coding DNA: TGTGCCAGCAGCCAATCGGGGGGGCCAGAAGATACGCAGTATTTT.

The chain links TRBV29-1 to TRBJ1-1, with D uncertain. CDR3 length: 12 residues. Per the germline V gene, CDR1 is SQVTM and CDR2 is ANQGSEA. V was shortened by 2 bases and J by 0 bases, with 4 bases between the two germline ends. The CDR3 DNA follows: TGCAGCGTTGAACAGATGAACACTGAAGCTTTCTTT. This gives the protein CSVEQMNTEAFF.

The chain joins TRBV6-4 to TRBJ2-1; maybe TRBD2 (6 bases). The germline V gene has CDR1 MRHNA and CDR2 SNTAGT. The CDR3 runs 13 residues. Trimming shortened V by 4 bases and J by 7 bases, and 11 bases separated the two germline ends. For the CDR3, the DNA is TGTGCCAGCAGTGTGGGACTCCCAAATGAGCAGTTCTTC. The encoded protein is CASSVGLPNEQFF.

The genes are TRBV5-6 and TRBJ2-1; 12 nucleotides match TRBD1. The CDR3 length is 17 residues. J gave up 4 bases and V 4 bases, and 9 bases lay outside the gene matches. Germline-derived CDR1 and CDR2 are SGHDT and YYEEEE. CDR3 in DNA: TGTGCCAGCAGCGCCGCGGGGACAGGGGGCTTTTACAATGAGCAGTTCTTC. Protein product: CASSAAGTGGFYNEQFF.